Shown below are 8 T cell receptor beta chains from a single sample sequenced in a study of CD8 T cells in Susac syndrome (dated by TCRdb to about 2019). Libraries were built with the immunoSEQ multiplex PCR assay. RNA was extracted using the RNeasy kit, and about 0.5 to 1 ug of the RNA was reverse transcribed with random hexamers. The public reads were reprocessed in TCRdb via fastp at Q25 and MiXCR, keeping in-frame beta chains. Every entry covers one CDR3 protein and lists the most common genes and DNA from its rows. A total of approximately 150,000 distinct CDR3 sequences appear in this sample, approximately 94% of them only once. The ten largest account for under 0.095% of the sample. Sequences were obtained from CD4+ T cells from PBMCs. The receptor set was obtained from a human donor in good health.

The chain is built from TRBV5-6 and TRBJ2-7; 8 bases are shared with TRBD1. The germline V gene has CDR1 SGHDT and CDR2 YYEEEE. The CDR3 totals 15 residues. V lost 0 bases, J lost 5 bases, and 7 bases stayed unmatched. The CDR3: CASSLEWTGLNEQYF. The CDR3 nucleotides read TGTGCCAGCAGCTTGGAATGGACAGGGCTAAACGAGCAGTACTTC.

The V call is TRBV19, the J call TRBJ1-2; 7 positions agree with TRBD1. Unmatched junction bases numbered 12, after V lost 10 bases and J lost 4 bases. CDR1 is LNHDA, CDR2 SQIVND, per germline (reference sequence). The CDR3 spans 14 residues. CDR3 residues: CAINQGDAPYGYTF. The CDR3 region has the DNA TGTGCCATCAACCAGGGGGATGCGCCCTATGGCTACACCTTC.

The genes are TRBV5-6 and TRBJ2-7; 9 bases line up with TRBD2. V lost 4 bases to trimming and J lost 4 bases; unmatched junction nucleotides: 18. There are 18 residues in the CDR3. Germline lookup yields CDR1 SGHDT and CDR2 YYEEEE. For the CDR3, the DNA is TGTGCCAGCAGCGCCGGGACTAGCCCTTTCCTCCCTTCTTACGAGCAGTACTTC. Its protein is CASSAGTSPFLPSYEQYF. Full variable domain (rest looked up from reference TRBV5-6 and TRBJ2-7): DAGVTQSPTHLIKTRGQQVTLRCSPKSGHDTVSWYQQALGQGPQFIFQYYEEEERQRGNFPDRFSGHQFPNYSSELNVNALLLGDSALYLCASSAGTSPFLPSYEQYFGPGTRLTVT.

This chain joins TRBV4-2 and TRBJ1-3, with 9 bases lining up with TRBD1. Trimming removed 0 bases from V and 4 bases from J; junction bases left unmatched: 13. Germline CDR1 is LGHNA and CDR2 is YNFKEQ. The CDR3 has 19 residues. The CDR3 DNA follows: TGTGCCAGCAGCCAAGATTCGGGACTTGGACAGGGGTTCGGAAACACCATATATTTT. Translating gives CASSQDSGLGQGFGNTIYF.

The chain recombines TRBV2 with TRBJ2-7; the D gene is possibly TRBD1 (6 bases). The CDR3 loop spans 14 amino acids. Germline values: CDR1 SNHLY, CDR2 FYNNEI. The germline V and J ends were trimmed by 7 bases and 7 bases, with 20 bases remaining between them. The CDR3 bases are TGTGCCAGCAAAAGGACAGCGCAAAATGGGGAGCAGTACTTC. Translation gives CASKRTAQNGEQYF.

This chain uses TRBV19 with TRBJ1-5; D may be TRBD1 (5 bases). The CDR3 runs 16 residues. Deletions cut 5 bases from V and 3 bases from J, with 17 bases between. The germline gives CDR1 LNHDA, CDR2 SQIVND (reference sequence). In DNA, the CDR3 is TGTGCCAGTAGTCTCCCCGGGACCGTGGTCAATCAGCCCCAGCATTTT. Its protein product is CASSLPGTVVNQPQHF.

This clonotype occurred once. J is TRBJ2-3 and V is TRBV20-1; TRBD2 agrees at 7 bases. J gave up 0 bases and V 7 bases, and 10 bases lay outside the gene matches. Germline V gene sequence: CDR1 DFQATT, CDR2 SNEGSKA (reference sequence). CDR3 length equals 15 residues. The CDR3 reads CSVGASGSSTDTQYF. The CDR3 region has the DNA TGCAGTGTAGGGGCTAGCGGATCTAGCACAGATACGCAGTATTTT.

The rearrangement uses TRBV21-1 and TRBJ2-1; the table's D call, TRBD2, was not checked against the DNA. TRBV21-1 is a recognized pseudogene. The CDR3 has 17 amino acids. The CDR3 region has the DNA TGTGCCAGCAGCAAAGGAGGGCGGGGACTCACATACAATGAGCAGTTCTTC. As protein: CASSKGGRGLTYNEQFF.